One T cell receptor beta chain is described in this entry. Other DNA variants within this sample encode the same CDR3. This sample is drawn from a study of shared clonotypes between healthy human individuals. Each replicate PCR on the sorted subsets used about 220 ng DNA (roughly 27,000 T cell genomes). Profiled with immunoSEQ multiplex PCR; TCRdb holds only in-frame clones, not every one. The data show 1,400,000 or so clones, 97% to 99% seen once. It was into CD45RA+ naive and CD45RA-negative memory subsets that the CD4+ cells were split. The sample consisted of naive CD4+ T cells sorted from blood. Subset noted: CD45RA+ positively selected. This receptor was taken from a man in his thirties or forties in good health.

This CDR3 is CASSLSGGSYNEQFF. The CDR3 DNA follows: TGTGCCAGCAGCTTAAGCGGGGGATCCTACAATGAGCAGTTCTTC. This chain connects TRBV7-2 to TRBJ2-1; TRBD2 aligns across 8 bases. After removal of 2 bases from V and 1 base from J, the junction contained 1 base not matched to a gene. In germline, CDR1 is SGHTA, CDR2 FQGNSA. The CDR3 totals 15 residues.